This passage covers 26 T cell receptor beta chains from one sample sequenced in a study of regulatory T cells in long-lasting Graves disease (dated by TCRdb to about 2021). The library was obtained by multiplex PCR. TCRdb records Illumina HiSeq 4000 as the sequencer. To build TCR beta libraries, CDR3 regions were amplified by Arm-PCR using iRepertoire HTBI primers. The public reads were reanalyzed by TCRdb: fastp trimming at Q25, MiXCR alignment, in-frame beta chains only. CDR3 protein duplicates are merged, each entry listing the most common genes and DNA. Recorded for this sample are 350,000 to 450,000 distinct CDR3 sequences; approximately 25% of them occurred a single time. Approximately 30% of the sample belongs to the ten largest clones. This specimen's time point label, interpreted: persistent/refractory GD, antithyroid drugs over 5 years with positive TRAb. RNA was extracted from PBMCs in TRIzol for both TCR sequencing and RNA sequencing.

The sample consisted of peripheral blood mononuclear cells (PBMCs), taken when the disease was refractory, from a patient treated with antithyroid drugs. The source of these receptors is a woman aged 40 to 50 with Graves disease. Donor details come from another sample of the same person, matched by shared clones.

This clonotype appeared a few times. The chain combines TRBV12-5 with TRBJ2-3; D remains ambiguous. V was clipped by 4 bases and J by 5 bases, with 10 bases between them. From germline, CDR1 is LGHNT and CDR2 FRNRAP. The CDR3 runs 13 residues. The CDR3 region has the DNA TGTGCTAGTGGTTCCGGGTTGGGAGATACGCAGTATTTT. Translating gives CASGSGLGDTQYF.

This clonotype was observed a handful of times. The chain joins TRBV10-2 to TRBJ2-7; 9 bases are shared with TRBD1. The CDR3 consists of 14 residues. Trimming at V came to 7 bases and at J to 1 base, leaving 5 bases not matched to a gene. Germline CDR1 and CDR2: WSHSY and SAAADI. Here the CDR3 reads CASTWTGASYEQYF. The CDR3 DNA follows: TGCGCCAGCACCTGGACAGGGGCATCCTACGAGCAGTACTTC.

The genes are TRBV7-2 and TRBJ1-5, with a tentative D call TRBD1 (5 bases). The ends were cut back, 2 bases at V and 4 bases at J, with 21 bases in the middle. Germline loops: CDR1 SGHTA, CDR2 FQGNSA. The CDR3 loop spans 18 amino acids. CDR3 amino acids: CASSLTVLLGGGNQPQHF. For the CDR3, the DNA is TGTGCCAGCAGCTTAACCGTTTTGTTGGGGGGAGGTAATCAGCCCCAGCATTTT.

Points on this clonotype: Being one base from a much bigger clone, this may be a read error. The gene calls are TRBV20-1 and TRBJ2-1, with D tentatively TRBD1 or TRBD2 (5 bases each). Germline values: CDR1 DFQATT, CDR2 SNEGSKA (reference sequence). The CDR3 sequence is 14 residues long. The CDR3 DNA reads TGCAGTGCTAGAGACCTAGGGACGCCAGAGAAGCAGTCCTTC. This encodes CSARDLGTPEKQSF.

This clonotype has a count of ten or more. The CDR3 sequence: CASRVGILRRQETQYF. In DNA, the CDR3 is TGTGCCAGCAGGGTCGGGATCTTACGGAGACAAGAGACCCAGTACTTC. V usage is TRBV6-1 and J usage is TRBJ2-5, with D perhaps matching TRBD2 (5 bases). Deletions cut 6 bases from V and 2 bases from J, with 19 bases between. In germline, CDR1 is MNHNS, CDR2 SASEGT. This CDR3 has 16 amino acids.

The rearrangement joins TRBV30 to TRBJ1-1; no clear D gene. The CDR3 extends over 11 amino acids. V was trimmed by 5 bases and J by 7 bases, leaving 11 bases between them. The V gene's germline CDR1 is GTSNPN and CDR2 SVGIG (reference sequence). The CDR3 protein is CAWGVGIEAFF. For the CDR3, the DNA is TGTGCCTGGGGGGTGGGTATTGAAGCTTTCTTT.

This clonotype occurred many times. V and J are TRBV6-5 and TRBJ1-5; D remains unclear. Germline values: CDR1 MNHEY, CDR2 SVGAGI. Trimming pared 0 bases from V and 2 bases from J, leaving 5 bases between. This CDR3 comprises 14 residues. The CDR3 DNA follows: TGTGCCAGCAGTTACTCGGGAGGCAATCAGCCCCAGCATTTT. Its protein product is CASSYSGGNQPQHF.

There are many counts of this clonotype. In nucleotides, the CDR3 is TGTGCCAGCAGCGACAGGGCCGACCTGTCCCGGAGTATCGAGCAGTACTTC. This encodes CASSDRADLSRSIEQYF. This chain joins TRBV12-3 or TRBV12-4 and TRBJ2-7; 7 positions agree with TRBD1. The V and J ends lost 6 bases and 6 bases, in that order; junction bases with no gene match: 20. The length of the CDR3 is 17 residues.

The DNA of the CDR3 is TGCAGCGTCGCTGGGGCCCCGGGACTAGCCGTCTCCTACGAGCAGTACTTC. Translating gives CSVAGAPGLAVSYEQYF. The rearrangement links TRBV29-1 to TRBJ2-7; 9 bases are a match to TRBD2. The CDR3 has 17 residues. Per germline, CDR1 SQVTM and CDR2 ANQGSEA. The J segment lost 0 bases and the V segment lost 6 bases, leaving 15 bases of the junction unmatched.

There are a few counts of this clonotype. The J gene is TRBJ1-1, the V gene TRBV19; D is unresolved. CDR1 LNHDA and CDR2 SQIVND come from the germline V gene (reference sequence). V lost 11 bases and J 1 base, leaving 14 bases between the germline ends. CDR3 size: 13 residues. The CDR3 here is CACRTWENTEAFF. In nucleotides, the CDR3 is TGTGCCTGCCGGACGTGGGAGAACACTGAAGCTTTCTTT.

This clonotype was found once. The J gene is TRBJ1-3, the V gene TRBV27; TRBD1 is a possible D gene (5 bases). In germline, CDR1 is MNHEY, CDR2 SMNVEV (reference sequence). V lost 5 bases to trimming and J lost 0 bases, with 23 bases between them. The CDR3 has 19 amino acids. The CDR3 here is CASSPYRGGAGPSGNTIYF. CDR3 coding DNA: TGTGCCAGCAGTCCATATCGGGGAGGGGCAGGGCCCTCTGGAAACACCATATATTTT.

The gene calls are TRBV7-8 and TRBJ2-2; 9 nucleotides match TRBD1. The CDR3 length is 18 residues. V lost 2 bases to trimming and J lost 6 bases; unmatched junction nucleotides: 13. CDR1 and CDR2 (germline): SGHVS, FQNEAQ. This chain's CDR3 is CASSLKGQGSALPGELFF. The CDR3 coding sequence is TGTGCCAGCAGCTTAAAGGGACAGGGATCAGCGCTTCCCGGGGAGCTGTTTTTT.

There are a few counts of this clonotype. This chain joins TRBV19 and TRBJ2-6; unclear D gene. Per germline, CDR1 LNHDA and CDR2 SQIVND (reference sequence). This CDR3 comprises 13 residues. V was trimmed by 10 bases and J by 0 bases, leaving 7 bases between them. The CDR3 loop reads CATRGSGANVLTF. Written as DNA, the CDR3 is TGTGCCACCCGTGGCTCTGGGGCCAACGTCCTGACTTTC.

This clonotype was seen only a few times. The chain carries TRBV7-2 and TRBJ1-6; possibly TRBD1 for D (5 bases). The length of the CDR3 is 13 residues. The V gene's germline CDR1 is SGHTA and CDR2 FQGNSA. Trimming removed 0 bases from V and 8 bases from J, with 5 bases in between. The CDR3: CASSLAGDSPLHF. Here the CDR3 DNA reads TGTGCCAGCAGCTTAGCAGGGGATTCACCCCTCCACTTT.

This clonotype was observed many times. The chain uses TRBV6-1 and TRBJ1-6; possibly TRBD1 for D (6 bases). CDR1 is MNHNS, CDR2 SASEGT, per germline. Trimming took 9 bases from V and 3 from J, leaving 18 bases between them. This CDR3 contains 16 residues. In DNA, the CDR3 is TGTGCCAGTATCAAACAGGGTTTCCGCTATAATTCACCCCTCCACTTT. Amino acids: CASIKQGFRYNSPLHF.

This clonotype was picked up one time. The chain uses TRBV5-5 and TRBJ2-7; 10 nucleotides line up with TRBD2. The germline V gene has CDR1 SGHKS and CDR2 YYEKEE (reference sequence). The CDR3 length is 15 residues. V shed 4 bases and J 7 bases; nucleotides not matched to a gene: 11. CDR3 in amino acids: CASSIRGVAGGEQYF. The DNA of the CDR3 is TGTGCCAGCAGCATCCGGGGGGTAGCGGGAGGTGAGCAGTACTTC.

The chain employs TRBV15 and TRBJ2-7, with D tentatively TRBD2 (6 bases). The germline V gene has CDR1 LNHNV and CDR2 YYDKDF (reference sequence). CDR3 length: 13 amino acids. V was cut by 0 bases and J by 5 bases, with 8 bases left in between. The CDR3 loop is CATSRDRGDEQYF. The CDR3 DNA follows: TGTGCCACCAGCAGAGATCGCGGGGACGAGCAGTACTTC.

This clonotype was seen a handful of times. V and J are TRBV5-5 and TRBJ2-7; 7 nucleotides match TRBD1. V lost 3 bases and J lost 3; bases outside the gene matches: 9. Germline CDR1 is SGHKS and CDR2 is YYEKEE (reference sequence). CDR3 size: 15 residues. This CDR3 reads CASSSRDRPFYEQYF. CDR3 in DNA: TGTGCCAGCAGCTCCCGGGACAGACCCTTCTACGAGCAGTACTTC.

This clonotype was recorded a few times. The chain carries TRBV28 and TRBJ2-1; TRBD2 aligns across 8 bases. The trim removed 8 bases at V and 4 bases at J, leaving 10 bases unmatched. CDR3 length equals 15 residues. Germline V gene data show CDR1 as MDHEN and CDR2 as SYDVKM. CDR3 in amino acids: CASGTGTRAYNEQFF. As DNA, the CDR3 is TGTGCCAGCGGAACCGGGACTAGGGCTTACAATGAGCAGTTCTTC.

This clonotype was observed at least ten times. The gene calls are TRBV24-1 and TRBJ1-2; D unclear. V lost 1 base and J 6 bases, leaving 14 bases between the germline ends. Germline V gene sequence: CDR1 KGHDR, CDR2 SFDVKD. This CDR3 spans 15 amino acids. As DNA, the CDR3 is TGTGCCACCAGTGATTTCGGTACGGATAGGCATGGCTACACCTTC. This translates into CATSDFGTDRHGYTF.

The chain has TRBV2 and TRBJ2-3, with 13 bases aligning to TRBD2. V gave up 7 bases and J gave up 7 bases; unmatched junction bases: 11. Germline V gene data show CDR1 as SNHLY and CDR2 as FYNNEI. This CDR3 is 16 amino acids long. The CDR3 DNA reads TGTGCCAGCACCCCCCGGACTAGCGGGAGTTGGAATACGCAGTATTTT. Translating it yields CASTPRTSGSWNTQYF.

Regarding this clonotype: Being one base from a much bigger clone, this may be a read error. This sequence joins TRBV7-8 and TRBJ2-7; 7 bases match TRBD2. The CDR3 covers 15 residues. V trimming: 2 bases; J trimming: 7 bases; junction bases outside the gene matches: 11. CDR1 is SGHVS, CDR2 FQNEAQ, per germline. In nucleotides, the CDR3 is TGTGCCAGCAGCTTAACGGGAGGAGGACCTGGGGAGCAGTACTTC. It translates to CASSLTGGGPGEQYF.

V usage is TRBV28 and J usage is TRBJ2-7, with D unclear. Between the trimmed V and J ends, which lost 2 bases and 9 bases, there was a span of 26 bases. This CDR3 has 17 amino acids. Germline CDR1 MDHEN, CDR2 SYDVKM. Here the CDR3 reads CASSLHFYQALSTGQYF. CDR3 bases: TGTGCCAGCAGTTTACATTTTTACCAGGCCTTATCCACTGGGCAGTACTTC.

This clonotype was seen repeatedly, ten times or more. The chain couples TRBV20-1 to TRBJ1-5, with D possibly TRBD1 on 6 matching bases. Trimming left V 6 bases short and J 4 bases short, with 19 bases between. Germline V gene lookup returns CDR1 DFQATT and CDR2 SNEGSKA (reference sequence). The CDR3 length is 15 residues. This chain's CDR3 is CSATKGQWDNQPQHF. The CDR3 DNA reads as TGCAGTGCCACCAAAGGACAGTGGGATAATCAGCCCCAGCATTTT.

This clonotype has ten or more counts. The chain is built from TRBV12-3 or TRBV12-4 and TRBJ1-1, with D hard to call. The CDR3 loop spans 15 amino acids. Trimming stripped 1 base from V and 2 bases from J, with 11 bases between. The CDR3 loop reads CASSLVGGTNTEAFF. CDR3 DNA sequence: TGTGCCAGCAGTTTAGTCGGAGGAACTAACACTGAAGCTTTCTTT.

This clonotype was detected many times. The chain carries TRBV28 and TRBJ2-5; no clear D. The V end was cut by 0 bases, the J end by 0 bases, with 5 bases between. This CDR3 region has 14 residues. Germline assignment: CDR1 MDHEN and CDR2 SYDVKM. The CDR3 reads CASSLWADQETQYF. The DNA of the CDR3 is TGTGCCAGCAGTTTATGGGCAGACCAAGAGACCCAGTACTTC.